This is a list of T cell receptor beta chains from one sample in a study of T cell responses to AZD1222 COVID-19 vaccine. Generated by immunoSEQ multiplex PCR, the TCRdb table keeps only in-frame clones and is missing some. The sample lists some 92,000 clones, about nine tenths occurring once. Sequencing was performed on peripheral blood, taken on day 0 of AZD1222 vaccination. The receptors derive from an adult in good health. Each CDR3 is given with its conserved first and last residue. A D gene is named only where the DNA matches it firmly. A clone size is listed for some rows: how often the clone was seen (once, few, many), or a class if it is expanded.

J gene,D gene,V gene,clone size,CDR3 protein,CDR3 DNA
TRBJ1-5,-,TRBV2,-,CASIRDSNQPQHF,TGTGCCAGCATCCGGGACAGCAATCAGCCCCAGCATTTT
TRBJ2-7,-,TRBV29-1,-,CSVGLLGEQYF,TGCAGCGTTGGTCTGCTCGGCGAGCAGTACTTC
TRBJ1-6,-,TRBV6-5,-,CASVDKHNSPLHF,TGTGCCAGCGTGGACAAACATAATTCACCCCTCCACTTT
TRBJ2-1,-,TRBV19,-,CASSLTQSYNEQFF,TGTGCCAGTAGCTTGACTCAGTCCTACAATGAGCAGTTCTTC
TRBJ1-2,-,TRBV27,-,CASRVSGNYGYTF,TGTGCCAGCAGGGTTTCTGGGAACTATGGCTACACCTTC
TRBJ2-5,-,TRBV5-5,once,CASSRTQETQYF,TGTGCCAGCAGCCGTACGCAGGAGACCCAGTACTTC
TRBJ2-1,TRBD2,TRBV5-6,-,CASSLAGGPRNEQFF,TGTGCCAGCAGTTTAGCGGGGGGGCCGAGGAATGAGCAGTTCTTC
TRBJ1-5,-,TRBV6-1,-,CASSEVGGANQPQHF,TGTGCCAGCAGTGAAGTAGGTGGAGCAAATCAGCCCCAGCATTTT
TRBJ2-1,TRBD2,TRBV9,-,CASSVASGGAAPNEQFF,TGTGCCAGCAGCGTAGCCAGCGGGGGGGCCGCACCCAATGAGCAGTTCTTC
TRBJ2-1,TRBD2,TRBV19,-,CASSSIAGGYNEQFF,TGTGCCAGTAGTAGTATAGCGGGGGGCTACAATGAGCAGTTCTTC
TRBJ1-2,-,TRBV3-1/TRBV3-2,-,CASSQEGRGNYGYTF,TGTGCCAGCAGCCAAGAGGGCAGGGGTAACTATGGCTACACCTTC
TRBJ2-3,-,TRBV5-1,-,CASSLEGRAPDTQYF,TGCGCCAGCAGCTTGGAGGGCAGGGCACCAGATACGCAGTATTTT
TRBJ1-4,TRBD1,TRBV29-1,-,CSVAHRGEEKLFF,TGCAGCGTCGCCCACAGGGGGGAAGAAAAACTGTTTTTT
TRBJ1-1,-,TRBV29-1,-,CSVAGTFQTEAFF,TGCAGCGTTGCCGGGACCTTTCAAACTGAAGCTTTCTTT
TRBJ1-4,TRBD1,TRBV6-5,-,CASSFLDRVNEKLFF,TGTGCCAGCAGTTTCTTGGACAGGGTAAACGAAAAACTGTTTTTT
TRBJ1-2,-,TRBV9,-,CASSVALAGDGYTF,TGTGCCAGCAGCGTAGCTTTGGCAGGGGATGGCTACACCTTC
TRBJ1-1,-,TRBV7-3,-,CASSLNRERGNTEAFF,TGTGCCAGCAGCTTAAATCGGGAGAGGGGGAACACTGAAGCTTTCTTT
TRBJ2-7,-,TRBV5-6,-,CASSSGTYEQYF,TGTGCCAGCAGCTCCGGCACCTACGAGCAGTACTTC
TRBJ2-1,TRBD2,TRBV5-1,-,CASSAGSGLAVDEQFF,TGCGCCAGCAGCGCCGGCTCGGGACTAGCGGTTGATGAGCAGTTCTTC
TRBJ1-6,-,TRBV5-1,-,CASSLAFGPGDSPLHF,TGCGCCAGCAGCTTGGCCTTTGGACCGGGCGATTCACCCCTCCACTTT
TRBJ2-3,TRBD2,TRBV7-2,-,CASSLMGLAGLTDTQYF,TGTGCCAGCAGCTTAATGGGACTAGCGGGACTCACAGATACGCAGTATTTT
TRBJ1-2,TRBD1,TRBV19,-,CASSIEATGHYGYTF,TGTGCCAGTAGTATAGAGGCGACAGGGCACTATGGCTACACCTTC
TRBJ1-5,-,TRBV5-6,-,CASSFFGGQPQHF,TGTGCCAGCAGCTTTTTTGGAGGTCAGCCCCAGCATTTT
TRBJ2-3,TRBD1,TRBV29-1,once,CSAGQGHTDTQYF,TGCAGCGCCGGACAGGGGCACACAGATACGCAGTATTTT
TRBJ1-4,-,TRBV6-5,-,CATAQGNSRVKLFF,TGTGCCACCGCCCAGGGGAACTCTAGGGTGAAACTGTTTTTT
TRBJ2-5,-,TRBV7-9,many,CASSLGGFRAQYF,TGTGCCAGCAGCTTGGGGGGCTTTCGGGCCCAGTACTTC
TRBJ2-1,-,TRBV14,-,CASSQAPEEQFF,TGTGCCAGCAGCCAAGCTCCAGAAGAGCAGTTCTTC
TRBJ2-3,-,TRBV21-1,-,CASSKAKRGLPQNTDTQYF,TGTGCCAGCAGCAAAGCCAAGCGGGGGCTCCCCCAGAACACAGATACGCAGTATTTT
TRBJ2-1,-,TRBV6-4,once,CASSALESGNEQFF,TGTGCCAGCAGTGCCCTTGAGAGTGGCAATGAGCAGTTCTTC
TRBJ2-3,TRBD2,TRBV24-1,-,CATTSGDTDTQYF,TGTGCCACCACTAGCGGGGACACAGATACGCAGTATTTT
TRBJ1-2,-,TRBV29-1,-,CSVQGTIAASGYTF,TGCAGCGTCCAAGGGACGATTGCGGCTTCTGGCTACACCTTC
TRBJ1-4,-,TRBV30,-,CAWMGGGRSEKLFF,TGTGCCTGGATGGGCGGGGGTCGATCAGAAAAACTGTTTTTT
TRBJ2-7,-,TRBV13,-,CASSKHRIYEQYF,TGTGCCAGCAGCAAACATAGAATCTACGAGCAGTACTTC
TRBJ1-2,-,TRBV10-1,once,CASSECYGYTF,TGCGCCAGCAGTGAGTGTTATGGCTACACCTTC
TRBJ2-7,-,TRBV5-1,-,CASAISGPTHEQYF,TGCGCCAGCGCAATTTCAGGTCCAACCCACGAGCAGTACTTC
TRBJ2-5,TRBD1,TRBV2,-,CASSERPPGQQETQYF,TGTGCCAGCAGCGAGAGGCCTCCGGGACAGCAAGAGACCCAGTACTTC
TRBJ1-4,-,TRBV18,once,CASSHLDRLTRGGLFF,TGTGCCAGCTCACACTTGGACAGACTCACGCGGGGGGGACTGTTTTTT
TRBJ1-1,-,TRBV12-3/TRBV12-4,-,CASRLQGDAFF,TGTGCCAGCAGATTACAGGGTGACGCTTTCTTT
TRBJ1-5,-,TRBV19,-,CATDRIRGRDQPQHF,TGTGCCACAGACAGAATCAGGGGCCGGGATCAGCCCCAGCATTTT
TRBJ1-2,-,TRBV30,few,CAWRFGGALYGYTF,TGTGCCTGGAGGTTCGGGGGGGCTCTCTATGGCTACACCTTC